Following are 29 T cell receptor beta chains from one sample sequenced in a study of T-cell memory formation after mild COVID-19. MiXCR, run by TCRdb on the 5' RACE reads, gives a single entry per CDR3 protein. The top ten hold more than 3% of the sample, which has roughly 160,000 distinct CDR3 sequences, about an eighth seen once. Sequencing used PBMCs or a T cell subset sorted from them (not recorded which). The receptors were sampled from a man in his late teens or twenties who had mild COVID-19 (a few samples of this study predate the infection). Cell type and time point are not known.

The rearrangement links TRBV2 to TRBJ2-2; 7 positions match TRBD1. The CDR3 is 15 amino acids. Unmatched junction bases numbered 11, after V lost 8 bases and J lost 5 bases. CDR1 SNHLY and CDR2 FYNNEI come from the germline V gene. CDR3 protein: CASQGDSAFTGELFF. CDR3 sequence (DNA): TGTGCCAGCCAGGGGGACAGTGCCTTTACCGGGGAGCTGTTTTTT.

The gene calls are TRBV12-3 or TRBV12-4 and TRBJ2-7; TRBD2 aligns across 8 bases. V shed 4 bases, J shed 6 bases, and the junction held 11 bases outside the gene matches. The CDR3 runs to 15 residues. This CDR3 reads CASSSNGRGVGEQYF. In DNA form, the CDR3 reads TGTGCCAGCAGTTCCAACGGGCGGGGGGTCGGCGAGCAGTACTTC.

This clonotype has a count of ten or more. The chain joins TRBV7-9 to TRBJ2-7; D gene ambiguous. The CDR3 runs 15 residues. The germline V gene has CDR1 SEHNR and CDR2 FQNEAQ (reference sequence). Trimming removed 5 bases at V and 1 base at J, with 15 bases between. The CDR3 loop reads CASSTPGPRSYEQYF. CDR3 in DNA: TGTGCCAGCAGCACCCCCGGGCCGAGATCCTACGAGCAGTACTTC.

In this sample, this clonotype turned up a few times. The gene calls are TRBV6-2 or TRBV6-3 and TRBJ2-2; TRBD2 agrees at 9 bases. The V segment lost 6 bases and the J segment 9 bases; nucleotides outside the gene matches: 11. Germline-derived CDR1 and CDR2 are MNHEY and SVGEGT. This CDR3 has 15 amino acids. CDR3 coding DNA: TGTGCCAGCAGCCCCGGGGTAGCGGGGGCCCGGGAGCTGTTTTTT. It encodes CASSPGVAGARELFF.

This clonotype occurred a few times. The CDR3 DNA reads TGTGCCAGCTCACCATCGGGGTGGGACCAGCCCCAGCATTTT. Its protein is CASSPSGWDQPQHF. The rearrangement uses TRBV18 and TRBJ1-5; weak D call: TRBD1 (5 bases). Germline CDR1 KGHSH, CDR2 LQKENI. V was cut by 2 bases and J by 7 bases, with 12 bases left in between. The CDR3 is 14 residues long.

V is TRBV5-1 and J is TRBJ2-2; TRBD2 is a possible D gene (5 bases). The V gene lost 4 bases and the J gene lost 6 bases, with 10 bases spanning the gap. Germline loops: CDR1 SGHRS, CDR2 YFSETQ. The CDR3 loop spans 13 amino acids. The CDR3 reads CASSARVSGELFF. The CDR3 region has the DNA TGCGCCAGCAGCGCGAGGGTATCCGGGGAGCTGTTTTTT.

The rearrangement joins TRBV5-1 to TRBJ2-1; possibly TRBD2 for D (6 bases). This CDR3 comprises 13 residues. Germline values: CDR1 SGHRS, CDR2 YFSETQ. Trimming shortened V by 5 bases and J by 4 bases, and 10 bases separated the two germline ends. CDR3 amino acids: CASSSEGYNEQFF. The DNA of the CDR3 is TGCGCCAGCAGTTCGGAGGGGTACAATGAGCAGTTCTTC. Full variable domain (remainder filled in from reference TRBV5-1 and TRBJ2-1): KAGVTQTPRYLIKTRGQQVTLSCSPISGHRSVSWYQQTPGQGLQFLFEYFSETQRNKGNFPGRFSGRQFSNSRSEMNVSTLELGDSALYLCASSSEGYNEQFFGPGTRLTVL.

This chain joins TRBV7-2 and TRBJ1-2, with 10 bases matching TRBD1. Germline lookup yields CDR1 SGHTA and CDR2 FQGNSA. The CDR3 is 13 amino acids. V gave up 5 bases and J gave up 8 bases; unmatched junction bases: 5. The CDR3: CASSRGTGVGYTF. The CDR3 DNA follows: TGTGCCAGCAGCCGCGGGACAGGGGTGGGCTACACCTTC.

A few counts support this clonotype. The chain combines TRBV4-2 with TRBJ1-6; 8 positions agree with TRBD1. The germline V gene has CDR1 LGHNA and CDR2 YNFKEQ. This CDR3 is built from 17 residues. V dropped 4 bases and J dropped 5; count of bases not matched to a gene: 10. The DNA of the CDR3 is TGTGCCAGCAGCCGATCCCAGGGGGCTTGGGATAATTCACCCCTCCACTTT. This encodes CASSRSQGAWDNSPLHF.

This clonotype has just a few counts. The rearrangement joins TRBV5-1 to TRBJ1-2; D unresolved. The V gene lost 4 bases and the J gene lost 7 bases, with 14 bases spanning the gap. CDR1 and CDR2 (germline): SGHRS, YFSETQ. The CDR3 has 13 residues. The CDR3 sequence: CASSLADKRGYTF. In DNA, the CDR3 is TGCGCCAGCAGCCTTGCCGACAAGCGTGGCTACACCTTC.

This clonotype was seen a handful of times. This chain links TRBV7-2 with TRBJ2-5; possible D gene TRBD1, 7 bases. Per germline, CDR1 SGHTA and CDR2 FQGNSA. The CDR3 extends over 12 amino acids. V lost 7 bases to trimming and J lost 4 bases, with 10 bases between them. This CDR3 is CASTQGGETQYF. In nucleotides, the CDR3 is TGTGCCAGCACCCAGGGGGGAGAGACCCAGTACTTC.

The chain joins TRBV5-1 to TRBJ2-5; TRBD1 or TRBD2 may be the D gene (5 bases each). Germline assignment: CDR1 SGHRS and CDR2 YFSETQ. The V end lost 4 bases, the J end lost 3 bases, and 7 bases lay between the germline ends. This CDR3 comprises 12 residues. In nucleotides, the CDR3 is TGCGCCAGCAGCGGGGGAAAAGAGACCCAGTACTTC. This codes for CASSGGKETQYF.

V is TRBV2 and J is TRBJ1-5; D unresolved. CDR1 is SNHLY and CDR2 is FYNNEI in the germline V gene. Trimming took off 6 bases at V and 9 bases at J, with 12 bases between the two ends. The CDR3 contains 12 residues. Written as DNA, the CDR3 is TGTGCCAGCAGGGATCCTCAGAGGCCCCAGCATTTT. Its translation is CASRDPQRPQHF.

This clonotype was counted between two and nine times. The chain is built from TRBV28 and TRBJ1-1; D call uncertain. CDR3 length: 12 residues. The germline gives CDR1 MDHEN, CDR2 SYDVKM. Trimming cost V 10 bases and J 2 bases, with 11 bases left between them. CDR3 residues: CATIGVNTEAFF. CDR3 DNA sequence: TGTGCCACAATCGGAGTAAACACTGAAGCTTTCTTT.

This CDR3 is CASSPRDRNYEQYF. CDR3 bases: TGTGCCAGCAGTCCTAGGGACAGAAACTACGAGCAGTACTTC. V usage is TRBV27 and J usage is TRBJ2-7; 7 bases agree with TRBD1. The CDR3 sequence is 14 residues long. Per germline, CDR1 MNHEY and CDR2 SMNVEV (reference sequence). V was clipped by 5 bases and J by 3 bases; unmatched bases: 7.

The chain employs TRBV12-3 or TRBV12-4 and TRBJ1-1, with 9 positions matching TRBD1. The J segment lost 5 bases and the V segment lost 5 bases, leaving 0 bases of the junction unmatched. The CDR3 is made up of 12 amino acids. The CDR3 sequence is CASSGQGTEAFF. The CDR3 DNA sequence: TGTGCCAGCAGTGGACAGGGGACTGAAGCTTTCTTT.

The chain has TRBV7-9 and TRBJ2-3, with D unclear. V dropped 6 bases and J dropped 2 bases, with 15 bases sitting between them. Germline loops: CDR1 SEHNR, CDR2 FQNEAQ (reference sequence). The CDR3 is 15 amino acids. CDR3 protein: CASRRSVRDTDTQYF. In DNA, the CDR3 is TGTGCCAGCAGGAGGAGCGTCAGAGACACAGATACGCAGTATTTT.

The rearrangement links TRBV12-3 or TRBV12-4 to TRBJ2-7, with 7 nucleotides matching TRBD1. This CDR3 is built from 12 residues. Losses at the gene ends were 9 bases for V and 0 bases for J; bases not matched to a gene: 2. This CDR3 is CASRDSSYEQYF. The CDR3 region has the DNA TGTGCCAGTAGGGACAGCTCCTACGAGCAGTACTTC.

There are a few counts of this clonotype. This rearrangement joins TRBV5-1 to TRBJ2-3, with TRBD1 matching 8 bases. Germline lookup yields CDR1 SGHRS and CDR2 YFSETQ. This CDR3 comprises 15 residues. V lost 0 bases and J lost 1; bases outside the gene matches: 1. The CDR3 DNA reads as TGCGCCAGCAGCTTGGAGGGACAGGGCACAGATACGCAGTATTTT. It codes for CASSLEGQGTDTQYF.

The chain carries TRBV6-6 and TRBJ1-2; 9 nucleotides line up with TRBD1. In germline, CDR1 is MNHNY, CDR2 SVGAGI (reference sequence). V was clipped by 6 bases and J by 7 bases; unmatched bases: 9. The length of the CDR3 is 14 residues. The CDR3 region is CASSPPGQGSGYTF. Here the CDR3 DNA reads TGTGCCAGCAGCCCCCCGGGACAGGGAAGTGGCTACACCTTC.

The rearrangement links TRBV6-6 to TRBJ1-1, with D hard to call. The CDR3 contains 13 residues. Trimming left V 5 bases short and J 6 bases short, with 13 bases between. Germline-derived CDR1 and CDR2 are MNHNY and SVGAGI (reference sequence). CDR3 protein: CASSPDLSPEAFF. The CDR3 nucleotides read TGTGCCAGCAGTCCCGACCTAAGCCCTGAAGCTTTCTTT.

The CDR3 reads CSARDGGGFYENTEAFF. CDR3 coding DNA: TGCAGTGCTAGAGATGGAGGAGGATTTTATGAGAACACTGAAGCTTTCTTT. The chain carries TRBV20-1 and TRBJ1-1; D gene uncertain. Germline CDR1 and CDR2: DFQATT and SNEGSKA (reference sequence). V was trimmed by 0 bases and J by 1 base, leaving 18 bases between them. The CDR3 runs to 17 residues.

This clonotype has just a few counts. This chain joins TRBV5-1 and TRBJ1-6; D perhaps matches TRBD1 (5 bases). This CDR3 spans 15 amino acids. From germline, CDR1 is SGHRS and CDR2 YFSETQ. The V end lost 0 bases, the J end lost 8 bases, and 12 bases lay between the germline ends. The CDR3 sequence: CASSLDQGYDSPLHF. CDR3 in DNA: TGCGCCAGCAGCTTGGACCAGGGATATGATTCACCCCTCCACTTT. The full variable domain, rest sourced from reference TRBV5-1 and TRBJ1-6, is KAGVTQTPRYLIKTRGQQVTLSCSPISGHRSVSWYQQTPGQGLQFLFEYFSETQRNKGNFPGRFSGRQFSNSRSEMNVSTLELGDSALYLCASSLDQGYDSPLHFGNGTRLTVT.

The table lists this clonotype with a few counts. V usage is TRBV24-1 and J usage is TRBJ1-5; 8 nucleotides align to TRBD1. Trimming took 3 bases from V and 7 from J; bases not matched to a gene: 10. Germline lookup yields CDR1 KGHDR and CDR2 SFDVKD. The CDR3 is 16 amino acids. The CDR3 sequence: CATSDGLTGGEQPQHF. Written as DNA, the CDR3 is TGTGCCACCAGTGATGGTCTAACAGGGGGAGAGCAGCCCCAGCATTTT.

The chain is built from TRBV18 and TRBJ2-7; D is uncertain. Trimming left V 4 bases short and J 1 base short, with 8 bases between. The germline CDR1 and CDR2 sequences are KGHSH and LQKENI. This CDR3 region has 13 residues. The CDR3 DNA reads TGTGCCAGCTCACACACAGCTTCCTACGAGCAGTACTTC. The encoded protein is CASSHTASYEQYF.

In nucleotides, the CDR3 is TGTGCCAGCAGCACGCGACAGGCAAAGAAGTACTTC. This gives the protein CASSTRQAKKYF. The chain links TRBV6-5 to TRBJ2-7, with a weak D call TRBD1 (6 bases). The CDR3 covers 12 residues. V lost 6 bases, J lost 11 bases, and 17 bases lay in between. In germline, CDR1 is MNHEY, CDR2 SVGAGI.

This chain joins TRBV10-3 and TRBJ2-7; D is ambiguous. The ends were cut back, 2 bases at V and 5 bases at J, with 4 bases in the middle. CDR3 length: 11 amino acids. Germline V gene data show CDR1 as ENHRY and CDR2 as SYGVKD. CDR3 sequence: CAISEGHEQYV. The CDR3 DNA sequence: TGTGCCATCAGTGAGGGCCACGAGCAGTACGTC.

This clonotype was seen a handful of times. The chain employs TRBV20-1 and TRBJ1-2; no clear D gene. The V gene's germline CDR1 is DFQATT and CDR2 SNEGSKA (reference sequence). V shed 4 bases and J shed 7 bases, with 19 bases lying between them. The CDR3 extends over 14 amino acids. The CDR3 sequence is CSATPGRSSTGYTF. CDR3 in DNA: TGCAGTGCTACCCCTGGCCGGAGTTCGACTGGCTACACCTTC.

This clonotype was found a few times. V gene TRBV3-1 combines with J gene TRBJ2-3; unclear D gene. The CDR3 contains 15 residues. The germline gives CDR1 LGHDT, CDR2 YNNKEL (reference sequence). Trimming removed 2 bases at V and 3 bases at J, with 12 bases between. This CDR3 is CASSQWLGRTDTQYF. CDR3 coding DNA: TGTGCCAGCAGCCAATGGCTAGGTCGTACAGATACGCAGTATTTT.